The 23 T cell receptor beta chains below come from one sample, sequenced in a study of Ad26.COV2.S vaccination and SARS-CoV-2 variants. Sequencing was performed with immunoSEQ multiplex PCR; in TCRdb, only in-frame clones are kept and a portion is missing. The data show some 390,000 clones, with about 89% seen just once and approximately 1.9% held by the top ten. The treatment is: some 20 received Ad26.COV2.S at low or high dose, single or two shots; several received placebo; per-sample allocation not given. Following the first vaccine or placebo injection, samples were taken on day 63. This specimen consisted of peripheral blood, obtained in a trial of Ad26.COV2.S vaccine versus placebo. Receptor source: a person between 18 and 65 years old who received the Ad26.COV2.S COVID-19 vaccine or a placebo.

The J gene is TRBJ2-5, the V gene TRBV4-3; 7 bases match TRBD2. This CDR3 spans 15 amino acids. J lost 5 bases, V lost 2 bases, and 8 bases had no gene match. CDR1 and CDR2 (germline): LGHNA, YSLEER. CDR3 region: CASSQSGLVTETQYF. The CDR3 nucleotides read TGCGCCAGCAGCCAATCCGGACTAGTCACCGAGACCCAGTACTTC.

This chain uses TRBV4-3 with TRBJ1-2; D is ambiguous. Germline V gene data show CDR1 as LGHNA and CDR2 as YSLEER. The CDR3 is 14 amino acids. V dropped 0 bases and J dropped 5 bases, with 10 bases sitting between them. In DNA, the CDR3 is TGCGCCAGCAGCCAAGACGACACCGAGTATGGCTACACCTTC. Its translation: CASSQDDTEYGYTF.

The J gene is TRBJ2-7, the V gene TRBV30, with 7 bases identical to TRBD2. CDR1 and CDR2 from the germline V gene are GTSNPN and SVGIG (reference sequence). Unmatched junction bases numbered 5, after V lost 4 bases and J lost 2 bases. CDR3 length equals 13 residues. For the CDR3, the DNA is TGTGCCTGGACCTTGGGGGGGGCCTACGAGCAGTACTTC. Translating gives CAWTLGGAYEQYF. The whole variable domain, filled in from reference TRBV30 and TRBJ2-7, reads SQTIHQWPATLVQPVGSPLSLECTVEGTSNPNLYWYRQAAGRGLQLLFYSVGIGQISSEVPQNLSASRPQDRQFILSSKKLLLSDSGFYLCAWTLGGAYEQYFGPGTRLTVT.

The CDR3, as DNA: TGTGCCAGCAGCCCGGGACAGGGGTTCGGCTACACCTTC. The encoded protein is CASSPGQGFGYTF. The chain has TRBV2 and TRBJ1-2; the match to TRBD1 covers 10 bases. After removal of 6 bases from V and 8 bases from J, the junction contained 6 bases not matched to a gene. CDR3 length: 13 amino acids. Looked up from germline, CDR1 is SNHLY and CDR2 is FYNNEI.

The chain couples TRBV5-5 to TRBJ2-5; perhaps TRBD2 as D (5 bases). The CDR3 runs to 14 residues. V lost 2 bases and J 4 bases, leaving 12 bases between the germline ends. Germline V lookup: CDR1 SGHKS, CDR2 YYEKEE (reference sequence). CDR3 DNA: TGTGCCAGCAGCTTCCAATCTAGCAGAGAGACCCAGTACTTC. As protein: CASSFQSSRETQYF.

The gene calls are TRBV5-5 and TRBJ2-3; 9 nucleotides agree with TRBD1. The CDR3 loop spans 15 amino acids. Germline loops: CDR1 SGHKS, CDR2 YYEKEE (reference sequence). Trimming cost V 5 bases and J 2 bases; bases outside gene matches: 6. The CDR3, as DNA: TGTGCCAGCAGGGACAGGGGATCACCCACAGATACGCAGTATTTT. Translation gives CASRDRGSPTDTQYF. Drawing the rest from reference TRBV5-5 and TRBJ2-3, the complete variable domain is DAGVTQSPTHLIKTRGQQVTLRCSPISGHKSVSWYQQVLGQGPQFIFQYYEKEERGRGNFPDRFSARQFPNYSSELNVNALLLGDSALYLCASRDRGSPTDTQYFGPGTRLTVL.

The chain recombines TRBV5-1 with TRBJ2-2; 9 positions match TRBD1. The CDR3 is made up of 20 amino acids. CDR1 is SGHRS and CDR2 is YFSETQ in the germline V gene. Trimming took 1 base from V and 0 from J; bases not matched to a gene: 13. The CDR3 bases are TGCGCCAGCAGCTTGTCCTGGGACAGGGTGTCCACCGCGAACACCGGGGAGCTGTTTTTT. As protein: CASSLSWDRVSTANTGELFF.

The rearrangement uses TRBV6-5 and TRBJ1-2; 7 positions agree with TRBD1. The CDR3 has 13 residues. V shed 6 bases, J shed 2 bases, and the junction held 3 bases outside the gene matches. CDR1 is MNHEY, CDR2 SVGAGI, per germline. Here the CDR3 DNA reads TGTGCCAGCAGCAAACAGGGGAACTATGGCTACACCTTC. Its translation is CASSKQGNYGYTF.

The chain has TRBV6-5 and TRBJ2-3; 10 bases align to TRBD2. Germline V lookup: CDR1 MNHEY, CDR2 SVGAGI. V shed 6 bases, J shed 11 bases, and the junction held 5 bases outside the gene matches. The CDR3 has 12 amino acids. The CDR3 is CASSVTSGKQYF. The CDR3 DNA follows: TGTGCCAGCAGCGTCACTAGCGGGAAGCAGTATTTT.

This clone appeared a single time. This same CDR3 is encoded by further DNA sequences in the sample. The chain carries TRBV29-1 and TRBJ2-3; D gene ambiguous. CDR3 length equals 13 residues. Per germline, CDR1 SQVTM and CDR2 ANQGSEA. Trimming shortened V by 1 base and J by 1 base, and 6 bases separated the two germline ends. CDR3 nucleotide sequence: TGCAGCGTTGAAGGGCTAGGCACAGATACGCAGTATTTT. This gives the protein CSVEGLGTDTQYF.

This clone has a single count. This CDR3 is also generated by other DNA sequences in the sample. The rearrangement links TRBV28 to TRBJ1-2, with TRBD1 matching over 8 bases. This CDR3 comprises 13 residues. V gave up 6 bases and J gave up 6 bases; unmatched junction bases: 6. Germline CDR1 reads MDHEN; CDR2 reads SYDVKM. CDR3 region: CASSPGTGDGYTF. The DNA for the CDR3 is TGTGCCAGCAGCCCCGGGACAGGTGATGGCTACACCTTC.

The chain combines TRBV5-1 with TRBJ2-7; 7 bases agree with TRBD1. J gave up 4 bases and V 4 bases, and 8 bases lay outside the gene matches. The CDR3 runs to 14 residues. CDR1 is SGHRS, CDR2 YFSETQ, per germline. CDR3 nucleotide sequence: TGCGCCAGCAGCACCGGGACAGCCGGTTACGAGCAGTACTTC. Translated: CASSTGTAGYEQYF. Together with reference TRBV5-1 and TRBJ2-7, the CDR3 gives the full variable domain: KAGVTQTPRYLIKTRGQQVTLSCSPISGHRSVSWYQQTPGQGLQFLFEYFSETQRNKGNFPGRFSGRQFSNSRSEMNVSTLELGDSALYLCASSTGTAGYEQYFGPGTRLTVT.

This chain uses TRBV9 with TRBJ2-3, with TRBD2 identical over 9 bases. Germline CDR1 and CDR2: SGDLS and YYNGEE. V lost 4 bases to trimming and J lost 7 bases; unmatched junction nucleotides: 10. CDR3 length: 15 amino acids. The CDR3 coding sequence is TGTGCCAGCAGCACACCTCTAGCGGGACTAAATACGCAGTATTTT. Translated: CASSTPLAGLNTQYF. Full variable domain (rest looked up from reference TRBV9 and TRBJ2-3): DSGVTQTPKHLITATGQRVTLRCSPRSGDLSVYWYQQSLDQGLQFLIQYYNGEERAKGNILERFSAQQFPDLHSELNLSSLELGDSALYFCASSTPLAGLNTQYFGPGTRLTVL.

The chain carries TRBV2 and TRBJ2-3, with 10 nucleotides matching TRBD1. Germline lookup yields CDR1 SNHLY and CDR2 FYNNEI. V dropped 6 bases and J dropped 1; count of bases not matched to a gene: 4. The CDR3 runs 15 residues. The CDR3 protein is CASRFDRGRTDTQYF. CDR3 coding DNA: TGTGCCAGCAGATTCGACAGGGGGCGCACAGATACGCAGTATTTT.

The CDR3 spells CASSQGTFADTQYF. DNA for the CDR3: TGCGCCAGCAGCCAGGGGACATTCGCCGATACGCAGTATTTT. The gene calls are TRBV4-1 and TRBJ2-3, with D tentatively TRBD1 (6 bases). This CDR3 region has 14 residues. V lost 3 bases and J lost 6, with 13 bases in between. Germline V gives CDR1 MGHRA, CDR2 YSYEKL.

The chain carries TRBV6-5 and TRBJ1-1, with D possibly matching TRBD1 (6 bases). Between the trimmed V and J ends, which lost 4 bases and 8 bases, there was a span of 11 bases. The CDR3 is made up of 12 amino acids. The germline V gene encodes CDR1 MNHEY and CDR2 SVGAGI. The chain's CDR3 is CASSSPGAEAFF. DNA for the CDR3: TGTGCCAGCAGTTCCCCAGGGGCCGAAGCTTTCTTT.

The V call is TRBV3-1 (or the pseudogene TRBV3-2), the J call TRBJ2-1, with 12 bases matching TRBD2. The germline V gene has CDR1 LGHDT and CDR2 YNNKEL (reference sequence). The CDR3 contains 15 residues. V lost 6 bases to trimming and J lost 8 bases; unmatched junction nucleotides: 8. The CDR3 region has the DNA TGTGCCAGCAGTCCCACTAGCGGGAGGTTCGATGAGCAGTTCTTC. Translating it yields CASSPTSGRFDEQFF.

This clone was found many times. In DNA, the CDR3 is TGTGCCAGCAGTAAGCTGACTAGCGGTCCCTACGAGCAGTACTTC. Translation: CASSKLTSGPYEQYF. The chain recombines TRBV2 with TRBJ2-7; TRBD2 matches at 9 bases. CDR3 length: 15 amino acids. Trimming took 5 bases from V and 2 from J; bases not matched to a gene: 7. Germline lookup yields CDR1 SNHLY and CDR2 FYNNEI.

The chain has TRBV4-1 and TRBJ2-5; weak D call: TRBD1 (5 bases). The V and J ends lost 4 bases and 5 bases respectively, with 17 bases between them. The CDR3 totals 15 residues. Germline CDR1 and CDR2: MGHRA and YSYEKL. CDR3 protein: CASSPLAAGQETQYF. The CDR3 DNA reads as TGCGCCAGCAGCCCGCTGGCGGCAGGGCAGGAGACCCAGTACTTC.

V usage is TRBV5-1 and J usage is TRBJ2-5; 8 positions match TRBD2. V lost 6 bases and J lost 1; bases outside the gene matches: 2. The CDR3 is 13 amino acids. Germline CDR1 is SGHRS and CDR2 is YFSETQ. In DNA, the CDR3 is TGCGCCAGCAAGCGGGGGACCCAAGAGACCCAGTACTTC. Translated: CASKRGTQETQYF.

This clone was detected once. The rearrangement links TRBV24-1 to TRBJ2-5; TRBD2 matches 9 bases. The trim removed 1 base at V and 5 bases at J, leaving 4 bases unmatched. This CDR3 comprises 15 residues. From germline, CDR1 is KGHDR and CDR2 SFDVKD. Here the CDR3 reads CATSDLLAGGETQYF. In nucleotides, the CDR3 is TGTGCCACCAGTGATTTACTAGCGGGCGGTGAGACCCAGTACTTC.

The chain combines TRBV3-1 (or the pseudogene TRBV3-2) with TRBJ2-5; D could derive from TRBD1 or TRBD2 (5 bases each). V was pared by 4 bases and J by 5 bases, with 14 bases between. CDR3 length equals 14 residues. CDR1 and CDR2 (germline): LGHDT, YNNKEL (reference sequence). CDR3 DNA sequence: TGTGCCAGCAGCCCTCTCGGGGCAAGGGAGACCCAGTACTTC. Translating gives CASSPLGARETQYF.

The chain recombines TRBV3-1 (or the pseudogene TRBV3-2) with TRBJ1-5; unclear D gene. The CDR3 length is 15 residues. The germline V gene encodes CDR1 LGHDT and CDR2 YNNKEL (reference sequence). V lost 2 bases and J 0 bases, leaving 8 bases between the germline ends. Written as DNA, the CDR3 is TGTGCCAGCAGCCAATCAGTGTATAGCAATCAGCCCCAGCATTTT. Its translation: CASSQSVYSNQPQHF.